The 9 T cell receptor beta chains listed next were all sequenced from one sample in a study of blood T cell repertoires in COVID-19. Sequenced by immunoSEQ multiplex PCR; TCRdb stores in-frame clones only, minus some. The profile shows about 220,000 clones, roughly four fifths of them singletons. Sequenced input: peripheral blood. These receptors all come from a woman between 55 and 75 years old with acute or convalescent COVID-19.

This clone was found a few times. The chain uses TRBV28 and TRBJ1-5; 8 nucleotides agree with TRBD1. Looked up from germline, CDR1 is MDHEN and CDR2 is SYDVKM. V shed 6 bases, J shed 1 base, and the junction held 2 bases outside the gene matches. The CDR3 has 14 residues. The CDR3 DNA reads as TGTGCCAGCAGCGCAGGGGGCAGCAATCAGCCCCAGCATTTT. Translated, it gives CASSAGGSNQPQHF.

This chain uses TRBV19 with TRBJ1-2, with D unresolved. V was pared by 6 bases and J by 7 bases, with 21 bases between. The CDR3 sequence is 15 residues long. Per germline, CDR1 LNHDA and CDR2 SQIVND (reference sequence). CDR3 bases: TGTGCCAGTAGGGCGGAGGGCCAGGTAATGGGTGGCTACACCTTC. Translating gives CASRAEGQVMGGYTF. Complete variable domain (other parts from reference TRBV19 and TRBJ1-2): DGGITQSPKYLFRKEGQNVTLSCEQNLNHDAMYWYRQDPGQGLRLIYYSQIVNDFQKGDIAEGYSVSREKKESFPLTVTSAQKNPTAFYLCASRAEGQVMGGYTFGSGTRLTVV.

The rearrangement links TRBV7-2 to TRBJ1-1, with no clear D. Germline V gene sequence: CDR1 SGHTA, CDR2 FQGNSA. Deletions cut 0 bases from V and 7 bases from J, with 9 bases between. The CDR3 has 13 amino acids. CDR3: CASSLAQYREAFF. In DNA, the CDR3 is TGTGCCAGCAGCTTAGCGCAGTATCGTGAAGCTTTCTTT.

This chain joins TRBV7-2 and TRBJ1-2, with 7 bases aligning to TRBD1. Germline-derived CDR1 and CDR2 are SGHTA and FQGNSA. This CDR3 is built from 14 residues. Trimming cost V 6 bases and J 3 bases; bases outside gene matches: 7. CDR3 sequence: CASRPQGGDYGYTF. The CDR3 DNA sequence: TGTGCCAGCAGGCCCCAAGGGGGCGACTATGGCTACACCTTC.

The chain links TRBV20-1 to TRBJ1-1; D is uncertain. The CDR3 loop spans 11 amino acids. Deletions cut 4 bases from V and 1 base from J, with 4 bases between. Germline V CDR1 and CDR2: DFQATT, SNEGSKA (reference sequence). This CDR3 reads CSAIKNTEAFF. The DNA for the CDR3 is TGCAGTGCTATTAAGAACACTGAAGCTTTCTTT.

A few counts support this clone. The chain carries TRBV19 and TRBJ2-1; 13 nucleotides agree with TRBD2. Germline CDR1 LNHDA, CDR2 SQIVND (reference sequence). The CDR3 sequence is 16 residues long. The trim removed 1 base at V and 5 bases at J, leaving 2 bases unmatched. CDR3 in amino acids: CASSIGLAGGHNEQFF. The CDR3 coding sequence is TGTGCCAGTAGTATAGGACTAGCGGGGGGCCACAATGAGCAGTTCTTC.

The gene calls are TRBV9 and TRBJ2-1; 11 positions match TRBD2. Germline lookup yields CDR1 SGDLS and CDR2 YYNGEE. Trimming removed 0 bases from V and 5 bases from J; junction bases left unmatched: 7. The CDR3 extends over 17 amino acids. Written as DNA, the CDR3 is TGTGCCAGCAGCGTAGCTTGGGCTAGCGGGGGGAACAATGAGCAGTTCTTC. Residues: CASSVAWASGGNNEQFF.

The gene calls are TRBV6-5 and TRBJ1-1, with TRBD1 matching 7 bases. J was trimmed by 2 bases and V by 5 bases; bases with no gene match: 8. The CDR3 runs 15 residues. CDR1 is MNHEY and CDR2 is SVGAGI in the germline V gene. CDR3: CASSLGTEINTEAFF. The DNA of the CDR3 is TGTGCCAGCAGTCTCGGGACAGAAATTAACACTGAAGCTTTCTTT.

The chain joins TRBV2 to TRBJ2-1; TRBD1 matches 9 bases. V shed 3 bases and J 4 bases; nucleotides not matched to a gene: 4. In germline, CDR1 is SNHLY, CDR2 FYNNEI. The CDR3 has 15 amino acids. The CDR3 loop is CASSESGTGYNEQFF. DNA for the CDR3: TGTGCCAGCAGTGAGTCCGGGACAGGGTACAATGAGCAGTTCTTC.